Listed here are 28 T cell receptor beta chains from one sample, sequenced in a study of identical twins. TCRdb analysed the 5' RACE reads with MiXCR anew, one entry per CDR3 protein. Among some 560,000 distinct CDR3 sequences, roughly 9.5% were seen once, and the ten largest hold under 3.5%. The same sample was also used in a study of yellow fever vaccine responses in identical twins.

The specimen was PBMCs. These receptor sequences come from a woman between 18 and 29 years old in good health.

The rearrangement links TRBV12-3 or TRBV12-4 to TRBJ1-1; the D gene is possibly TRBD1 (5 bases). The CDR3 covers 14 residues. The V end lost 3 bases, the J end lost 1 base, and 9 bases lay between the germline ends. The DNA of the CDR3 is TGTGCCAGCAGTTTCGGGACCCCGAACACTGAAGCTTTCTTT. Translated: CASSFGTPNTEAFF.

This clonotype has ten or more counts. The chain couples TRBV9 to TRBJ2-7, with D tentatively TRBD2 (5 bases). The CDR3 consists of 16 residues. In germline, CDR1 is SGDLS, CDR2 YYNGEE. Trimming took 3 bases from V and 3 from J, leaving 19 bases between them. CDR3 protein: CASSGGGLGTHYEQYF. The CDR3 bases are TGTGCCAGCAGCGGCGGAGGACTCGGTACCCACTACGAGCAGTACTTC.

This chain connects TRBV27 to TRBJ2-4; 12 bases line up with TRBD1. This CDR3 comprises 15 residues. Per germline, CDR1 MNHEY and CDR2 SMNVEV (reference sequence). With 6 bases clipped from V and 5 bases from J, the junction kept 5 bases outside the gene matches. DNA for the CDR3: TGTGCCAGCAGGGGACAGGGGGCCGGGGAAAACATTCAGTACTTC. This encodes CASRGQGAGENIQYF.

There are many counts of this clonotype. This chain connects TRBV29-1 to TRBJ1-5; D remains unclear. The V end was cut by 4 bases, the J end by 4 bases, with 8 bases between. The CDR3 is 12 residues long. The germline V gene encodes CDR1 SQVTM and CDR2 ANQGSEA. CDR3 sequence: CSVAQRNQPQHF. The CDR3 nucleotides read TGCAGCGTTGCTCAGAGGAATCAGCCCCAGCATTTT.

The chain has TRBV9 and TRBJ2-1; 7 bases match TRBD2. The CDR3 contains 16 residues. The V segment lost 3 bases and the J segment 1 base; nucleotides outside the gene matches: 7. The germline gives CDR1 SGDLS, CDR2 YYNGEE. CDR3 loop: CASSGSSGQSYNEQFF. Here the CDR3 DNA reads TGTGCCAGCAGCGGGTCTAGCGGACAATCCTACAATGAGCAGTTCTTC.

V usage is TRBV20-1 and J usage is TRBJ2-7, with 8 bases fitting TRBD2. The CDR3 spans 14 residues. The trim removed 1 base at V and 3 bases at J, leaving 5 bases unmatched. CDR1 is DFQATT, CDR2 SNEGSKA, per germline (reference sequence). CDR3 nucleotides: TGCAGTGCTAGAGGGGAGCGGGAGCTCTACGAGCAGTACTTC. It yields the protein CSARGERELYEQYF.

This clonotype was seen ten or more times. The chain combines TRBV25-1 with TRBJ2-1; 7 nucleotides align to TRBD2. Germline V lookup: CDR1 MGHDK, CDR2 SYGVNS. The CDR3 spans 14 residues. V dropped 0 bases and J dropped 9; count of bases not matched to a gene: 5. The CDR3: CASSEYVPGGEQFF. The CDR3 nucleotides read TGTGCCAGCAGTGAATATGTCCCGGGGGGTGAGCAGTTCTTC. Together with reference TRBV25-1 and TRBJ2-1, the CDR3 gives the full variable domain: EADIYQTPRYLVIGTGKKITLECSQTMGHDKMYWYQQDPGMELHLIHYSYGVNSTEKGDLSSESTVSRIRTEHFPLTLESARPSHTSQYLCASSEYVPGGEQFFGPGTRLTVL.

This clonotype was observed a few times. This chain joins TRBV9 and TRBJ2-7, with a tentative D call TRBD2 (5 bases). Germline assignment: CDR1 SGDLS and CDR2 YYNGEE. Trimming stripped 2 bases from V and 3 bases from J, with 12 bases between. The CDR3 contains 14 residues. CDR3 sequence reads: CASSVGLEGYEQYF. The CDR3 DNA follows: TGTGCCAGCAGCGTTGGCCTTGAGGGCTACGAGCAGTACTTC.

This clonotype has just a few counts. The V gene is TRBV15, the J gene TRBJ1-3; D call uncertain. This CDR3 spans 14 amino acids. Germline V gives CDR1 LNHNV, CDR2 YYDKDF (reference sequence). With 5 bases removed from V and 0 bases from J, the gap between germline ends came to 8 bases. The CDR3, as DNA: TGTGCCACCAGCGTTTCGAACTCTGGAAACACCATATATTTT. It is translated as CATSVSNSGNTIYF. Full variable domain (missing parts from reference TRBV15 and TRBJ1-3): DAMVIQNPRYQVTQFGKPVTLSCSQTLNHNVMYWYQQKSSQAPKLLFHYYDKDFNNEADTPDNFQSRRPNTSFCFLDIRSPGLGDTAMYLCATSVSNSGNTIYFGEGSWLTVV.

This clonotype was observed a few times. As DNA, the CDR3 is TGCAGCGCGGAAGACAGGGGGCACGAGCAGTACTTC. The encoded protein is CSAEDRGHEQYF. V and J are TRBV29-1 and TRBJ2-7; 10 bases map to TRBD1. CDR1 is SQVTM, CDR2 ANQGSEA, per germline. With 7 bases clipped from V and 5 bases from J, the junction kept 5 bases outside the gene matches. This CDR3 has 12 amino acids.

This clonotype appeared a few times. The chain links TRBV10-3 to TRBJ2-7; 7 nucleotides match TRBD1. With V trimmed by 2 bases and J by 4 bases, 11 bases remained unmatched. The CDR3 extends over 16 amino acids. The V gene's germline CDR1 is ENHRY and CDR2 SYGVKD. CDR3 amino acids: CAISEGTAIDFYEQYF. CDR3 nucleotide sequence: TGTGCCATCAGTGAGGGGACAGCCATCGATTTTTACGAGCAGTACTTC.

This clonotype was seen more than once but under ten times. The V call is TRBV7-9, the J call TRBJ2-1; 9 bases fit TRBD1. With 5 bases clipped from V and 5 bases from J, the junction kept 4 bases outside the gene matches. The CDR3 has 14 residues. Per germline, CDR1 SEHNR and CDR2 FQNEAQ (reference sequence). CDR3 region: CASSPRQGDNEQFF. Written as DNA, the CDR3 is TGTGCCAGCAGCCCTCGACAGGGGGACAATGAGCAGTTCTTC.

This clonotype was counted at least ten times. The V gene is TRBV7-2, the J gene TRBJ2-1, with TRBD1 identical over 8 bases. J gave up 5 bases and V 5 bases, and 8 bases lay outside the gene matches. This CDR3 region has 15 residues. The germline V gene encodes CDR1 SGHTA and CDR2 FQGNSA. Here the CDR3 reads CASSRDRGENNEQFF. CDR3 DNA: TGTGCCAGCAGCCGTGACAGGGGCGAAAACAATGAGCAGTTCTTC.

This chain joins TRBV3-1 and TRBJ2-3; a weak D match, TRBD2 (5 bases). Trimming removed 4 bases from V and 8 bases from J, with 16 bases in between. Per the germline V gene, CDR1 is LGHDT and CDR2 is YNNKEL (reference sequence). This CDR3 is built from 14 residues. Written as DNA, the CDR3 is TGTGCCAGCAGCCGGGATTTAGACGAGGGTACGCAGTATTTT. Translating it yields CASSRDLDEGTQYF.

The chain uses TRBV11-1 and TRBJ2-3; D gene uncertain. V gave up 4 bases and J gave up 0 bases, with 20 bases separating them. The germline gives CDR1 SGHAT, CDR2 FQDESV (reference sequence). This CDR3 has 18 amino acids. CDR3 residues: CASSSPATEDPSTDTQYF. DNA of the CDR3: TGTGCCAGCAGCTCTCCAGCGACGGAAGACCCTAGCACAGATACGCAGTATTTT.

This rearrangement joins TRBV20-1 to TRBJ2-4; D is ambiguous. Germline V gives CDR1 DFQATT, CDR2 SNEGSKA (reference sequence). The V and J ends lost 6 bases and 2 bases respectively, with 5 bases between them. The CDR3 runs 11 residues. The DNA of the CDR3 is TGCAGTGCCAGTCCCAAAAACATTCAGTACTTC. Protein product: CSASPKNIQYF.

In nucleotides, the CDR3 is TGTGCCACCAGTGATTCGGGGGACAAACAAGAGACCCAGTACTTC. This sequence encodes CATSDSGDKQETQYF. The V and J genes are TRBV24-1 and TRBJ2-5; perhaps D is TRBD1 or TRBD2 (6 bases each). Trimming left V 2 bases short and J 2 bases short, with 11 bases between. The CDR3 is 15 residues long. From germline, CDR1 is KGHDR and CDR2 SFDVKD.

This clonotype has a count of ten or more. V is TRBV14 and J is TRBJ2-7, with D tentatively TRBD1 (5 bases). This CDR3 contains 13 residues. V lost 2 bases and J 3 bases, leaving 8 bases between the germline ends. Germline V gene lookup returns CDR1 SGHDN and CDR2 FVKESK. DNA for the CDR3: TGTGCCAGCAGCCAACGACAGAGCTACGAGCAGTACTTC. Translating gives CASSQRQSYEQYF.

This clonotype was counted only a few times. The chain joins TRBV11-1 to TRBJ2-1; 16 bases match TRBD2. This CDR3 contains 18 residues. Germline lookup yields CDR1 SGHAT and CDR2 FQDESV (reference sequence). Trimming took 5 bases from V and 8 from J; bases not matched to a gene: 12. CDR3 nucleotide sequence: TGTGCCAGCAGCCCACAGGGACTAGCGGGAGGGCCGGGCGATGAGCAGTTCTTC. Translating gives CASSPQGLAGGPGDEQFF.

The table lists this clonotype with a few counts. The V and J genes are TRBV6-1 and TRBJ1-5, with a tentative D call TRBD1 (6 bases). The CDR3 contains 13 residues. Looked up from germline, CDR1 is MNHNS and CDR2 is SASEGT. The V end was cut by 6 bases, the J end by 5 bases, with 11 bases between. CDR3 DNA: TGTGCCAGCAGATGGGGGCGGGATCAGCCCCAGCATTTT. Its translation is CASRWGRDQPQHF.

The V call is TRBV2, the J call TRBJ1-1; D might be TRBD1 (6 bases). The germline V and J ends were trimmed by 11 bases and 5 bases, with 18 bases remaining between them. CDR1 is SNHLY and CDR2 is FYNNEI in the germline V gene. This CDR3 has 13 amino acids. CDR3 residues: CADSTGAKTEAFF. In DNA, the CDR3 is TGTGCCGACTCGACAGGTGCAAAAACTGAAGCTTTCTTT. Full variable domain (outside the CDR3, taken from reference TRBV2 and TRBJ1-1): EPEVTQTPSHQVTQMGQEVILRCVPISNHLYFYWYRQILGQKVEFLVSFYNNEISEKSEIFDDQFSVERPDGSNFTLKIRSTKLEDSAMYFCADSTGAKTEAFFGQGTRLTVV.

This clonotype was seen at least ten times. The chain is built from TRBV5-6 and TRBJ2-1; unclear D gene. V was shortened by 5 bases and J by 6 bases, with 12 bases between the two germline ends. This CDR3 comprises 13 residues. Germline V gene sequence: CDR1 SGHDT, CDR2 YYEEEE. CDR3 loop: CASSLVKGNEQFF. DNA for the CDR3: TGTGCCAGCAGTTTAGTTAAGGGCAATGAGCAGTTCTTC.

CDR3: CSARVPPIETQYF. The CDR3 DNA sequence: TGCAGTGCTAGAGTTCCGCCCATCGAGACCCAGTACTTC. The gene calls are TRBV20-1 and TRBJ2-5; D unclear. V was cut by 1 base and J by 5 bases, with 11 bases left in between. Per the germline V gene, CDR1 is DFQATT and CDR2 is SNEGSKA (reference sequence). This CDR3 comprises 13 residues.

This clonotype was seen a few times. The rearrangement links TRBV6-2 or TRBV6-3 to TRBJ2-2; the D is unclear. The CDR3 totals 14 residues. The V and J ends lost 4 bases and 5 bases respectively, with 11 bases between them. CDR1 is MNHEY, CDR2 SVGEGT, per germline. The CDR3 DNA reads TGTGCCAGCAGTTCCTCCAGTCTAACCGGGGAGCTGTTTTTT. This gives the protein CASSSSSLTGELFF.

V usage is TRBV14 and J usage is TRBJ2-1; possible D gene TRBD2, 6 bases. CDR1 SGHDN and CDR2 FVKESK come from the germline V gene. CDR3 size: 15 residues. The ends were cut back, 1 base at V and 5 bases at J, with 12 bases in the middle. CDR3 DNA: TGTGCCAGCAGCCAAGTACTGCGGGATAACAATGAGCAGTTCTTC. Protein: CASSQVLRDNNEQFF. Looking up the rest from reference TRBV14 and TRBJ2-1 gives the full variable domain: EAGVTQFPSHSVIEKGQTVTLRCDPISGHDNLYWYRRVMGKEIKFLLHFVKESKQDESGMPNNRFLAERTGGTYSTLKVQPAELEDSGVYFCASSQVLRDNNEQFFGPGTRLTVL.

The sample holds many counts of this clonotype. The junction does not match germline at one end; this may be a read error. V is TRBV3-1 and J is TRBJ2-3, with D possibly TRBD1 on 6 matching bases. The CDR3 runs to 18 residues. Germline V CDR1 and CDR2: LGHDT, YNNKEL (reference sequence). In DNA form, the CDR3 reads TGTGCCAGCAGCCGTGGATCAGGCCCGACAGGCCGCACCGATACGCAGTATTTT. This codes for CASSRGSGPTGRTDTQYF.

This clonotype was picked up a small number of times. This rearrangement joins TRBV4-1 to TRBJ2-3; 8 positions match TRBD2. J gave up 1 base and V 0 bases, and 3 bases lay outside the gene matches. The CDR3 extends over 16 amino acids. Per the germline V gene, CDR1 is MGHRA and CDR2 is YSYEKL. The CDR3 region has the DNA TGCGCCAGCAGCCAAGAGGGCGGGGGGCGCACAGATACGCAGTATTTT. Its translation: CASSQEGGGRTDTQYF.

This chain links TRBV21-1 with TRBJ2-7; whether TRBD1, the table's D call, matches the DNA was not checked. TRBV21-1 is designated a pseudogene. The CDR3 sequence is 15 residues long. The CDR3 reads CASSTRTGLGYEQYF. DNA for the CDR3: TGTGCCAGCAGCACCCGGACAGGACTGGGCTACGAGCAGTACTTC.